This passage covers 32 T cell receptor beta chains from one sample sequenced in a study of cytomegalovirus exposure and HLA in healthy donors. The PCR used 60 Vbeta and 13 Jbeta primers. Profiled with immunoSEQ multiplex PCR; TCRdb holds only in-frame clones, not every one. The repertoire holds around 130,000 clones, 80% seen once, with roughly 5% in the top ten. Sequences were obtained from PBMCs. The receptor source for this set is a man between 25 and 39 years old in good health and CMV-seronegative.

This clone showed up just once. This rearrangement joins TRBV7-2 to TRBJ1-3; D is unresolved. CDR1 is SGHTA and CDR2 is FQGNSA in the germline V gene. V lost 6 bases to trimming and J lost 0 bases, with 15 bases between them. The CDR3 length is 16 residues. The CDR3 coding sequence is TGTGCCAGCAGTCGAAACCCACTAGCCTCTGGAAACACCATATATTTT. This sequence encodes CASSRNPLASGNTIYF.

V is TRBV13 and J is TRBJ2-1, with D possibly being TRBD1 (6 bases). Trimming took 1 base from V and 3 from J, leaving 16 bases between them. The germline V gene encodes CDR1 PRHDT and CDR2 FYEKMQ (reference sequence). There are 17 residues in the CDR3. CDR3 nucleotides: TGTGCCAGCAGCTTAGTAGTATCCCGGACAGACTACAATGAGCAGTTCTTC. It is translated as CASSLVVSRTDYNEQFF.

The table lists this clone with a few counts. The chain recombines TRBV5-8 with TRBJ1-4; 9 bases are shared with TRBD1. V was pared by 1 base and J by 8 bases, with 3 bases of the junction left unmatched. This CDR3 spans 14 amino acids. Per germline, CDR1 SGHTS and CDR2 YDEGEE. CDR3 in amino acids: CASSLWGTGEKLFF. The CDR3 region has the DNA TGTGCCAGCAGCTTGTGGGGGACAGGGGAAAAACTGTTTTTT.

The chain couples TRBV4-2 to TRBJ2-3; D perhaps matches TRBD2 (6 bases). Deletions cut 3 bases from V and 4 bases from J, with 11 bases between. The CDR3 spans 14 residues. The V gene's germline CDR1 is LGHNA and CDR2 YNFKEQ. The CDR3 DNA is TGTGCCAGCAGCCAGGAGGGACTCCCAGATACGCAGTATTTT. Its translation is CASSQEGLPDTQYF.

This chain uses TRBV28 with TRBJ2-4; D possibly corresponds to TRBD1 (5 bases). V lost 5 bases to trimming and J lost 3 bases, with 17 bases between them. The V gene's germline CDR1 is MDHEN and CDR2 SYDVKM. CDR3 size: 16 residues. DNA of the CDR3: TGTGCCAGCAGTGACCGACAGAGCGTTATCAAAAACATTCAGTACTTC. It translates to CASSDRQSVIKNIQYF.

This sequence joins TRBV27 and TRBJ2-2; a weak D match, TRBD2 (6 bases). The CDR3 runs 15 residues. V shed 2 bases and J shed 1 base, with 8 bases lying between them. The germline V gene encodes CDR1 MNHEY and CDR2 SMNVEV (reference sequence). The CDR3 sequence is CASSLIGGNTGELFF. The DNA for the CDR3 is TGTGCCAGCAGTTTAATCGGGGGGAACACCGGGGAGCTGTTTTTT.

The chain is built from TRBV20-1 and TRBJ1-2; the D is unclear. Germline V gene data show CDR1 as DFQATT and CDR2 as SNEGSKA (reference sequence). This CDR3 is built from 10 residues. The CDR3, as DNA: TGCACCTCCTCAGGTTATGGCTACACCTTC. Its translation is CTSSGYGYTF.

The CDR3 spells CASSQEAGNSGGYTDTQYF. The CDR3 bases are TGCGCCAGCAGCCAAGAAGCGGGAAATAGCGGGGGGTATACAGATACGCAGTATTTT. The rearrangement uses TRBV4-3 and TRBJ2-3; 10 bases fit TRBD2. Germline trimming cut 0 bases from V and 3 bases from J; bases unmatched to any gene: 12. CDR3 length: 19 amino acids. CDR1 and CDR2 from the germline V gene are LGHNA and YSLEER.

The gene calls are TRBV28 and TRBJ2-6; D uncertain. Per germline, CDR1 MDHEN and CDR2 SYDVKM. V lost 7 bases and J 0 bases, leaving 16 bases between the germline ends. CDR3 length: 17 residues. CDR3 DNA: TGTGCCAGCACGGTCCGGAGCGTTAGCTCTGGGGCCAACGTCCTGACTTTC. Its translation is CASTVRSVSSGANVLTF.

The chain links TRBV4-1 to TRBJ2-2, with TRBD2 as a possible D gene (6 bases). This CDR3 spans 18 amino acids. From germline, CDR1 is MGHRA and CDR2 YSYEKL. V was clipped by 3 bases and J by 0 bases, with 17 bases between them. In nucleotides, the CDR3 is TGCGCCAGCAGCCAGCCACTCGGCGGGGCACCGAACACCGGGGAGCTGTTTTTT. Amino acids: CASSQPLGGAPNTGELFF.

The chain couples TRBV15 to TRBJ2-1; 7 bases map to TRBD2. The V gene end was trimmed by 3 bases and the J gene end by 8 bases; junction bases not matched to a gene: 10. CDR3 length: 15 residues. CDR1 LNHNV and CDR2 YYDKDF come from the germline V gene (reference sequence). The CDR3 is CATSSGERDLDEQFF. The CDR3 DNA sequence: TGTGCCACCAGCAGTGGTGAGCGGGATCTCGATGAGCAGTTCTTC.

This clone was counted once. The CDR3 nucleotides read TGTGCCAGCAGTTACAACGGGTTTGCTGAAGCTTTCTTT. This gives the protein CASSYNGFAEAFF. The V and J genes are TRBV6-6 and TRBJ1-1; D is undetermined. Trimming cost V 2 bases and J 6 bases, with 10 bases left between them. Germline CDR1 reads MNHNY; CDR2 reads SVGAGI (reference sequence). The CDR3 covers 13 residues.

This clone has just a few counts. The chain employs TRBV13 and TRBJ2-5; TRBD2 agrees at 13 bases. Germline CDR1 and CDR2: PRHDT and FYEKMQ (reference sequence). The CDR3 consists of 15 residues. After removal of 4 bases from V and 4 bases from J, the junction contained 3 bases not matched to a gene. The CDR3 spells CASSSRLAGGETQYF. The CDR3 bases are TGTGCCAGCAGCTCCAGACTAGCGGGAGGAGAGACCCAGTACTTC.

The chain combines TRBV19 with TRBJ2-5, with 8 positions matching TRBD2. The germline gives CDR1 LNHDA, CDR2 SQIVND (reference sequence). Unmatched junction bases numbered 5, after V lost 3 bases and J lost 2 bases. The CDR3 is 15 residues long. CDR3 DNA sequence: TGTGCCAGTAGTATTTGGGTAGCGGGGCAAGAGACCCAGTACTTC. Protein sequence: CASSIWVAGQETQYF.

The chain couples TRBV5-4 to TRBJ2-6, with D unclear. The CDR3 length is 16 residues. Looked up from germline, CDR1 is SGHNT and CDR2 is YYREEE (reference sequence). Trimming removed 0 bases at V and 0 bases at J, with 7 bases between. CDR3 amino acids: CASSLVHGSGANVLTF. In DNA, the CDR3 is TGTGCCAGCAGCTTGGTGCACGGCTCTGGGGCCAACGTCCTGACTTTC.

The CDR3 reads CASSTGDRTDTQYF. CDR3 sequence (DNA): TGCGCCAGCAGCACCGGAGACCGAACAGATACGCAGTATTTT. The chain carries TRBV5-1 and TRBJ2-3; no clear D. This CDR3 contains 14 residues. Looked up from germline, CDR1 is SGHRS and CDR2 is YFSETQ. Trimming stripped 4 bases from V and 3 bases from J, with 12 bases between.

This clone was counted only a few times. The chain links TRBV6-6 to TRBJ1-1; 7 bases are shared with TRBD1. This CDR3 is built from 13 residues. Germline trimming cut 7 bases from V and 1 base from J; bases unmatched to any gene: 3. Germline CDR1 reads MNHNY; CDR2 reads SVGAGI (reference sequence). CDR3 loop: CASINRGNTEAFF. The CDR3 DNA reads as TGTGCCAGCATTAACAGGGGGAACACTGAAGCTTTCTTT.

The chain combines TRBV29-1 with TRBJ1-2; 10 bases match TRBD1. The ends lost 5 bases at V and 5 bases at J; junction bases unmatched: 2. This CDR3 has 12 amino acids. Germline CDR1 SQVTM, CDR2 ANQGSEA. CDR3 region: CSVLGQGYGYTF. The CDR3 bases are TGCAGCGTTCTGGGACAGGGGTATGGCTACACCTTC.

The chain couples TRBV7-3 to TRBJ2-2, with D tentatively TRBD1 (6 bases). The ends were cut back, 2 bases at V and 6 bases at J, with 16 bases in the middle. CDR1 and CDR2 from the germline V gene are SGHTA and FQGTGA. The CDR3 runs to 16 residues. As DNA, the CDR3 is TGTGCCAGCAGCTTACGTGCAGGGGACCTGGCCGGGGAGCTGTTTTTT. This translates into CASSLRAGDLAGELFF.

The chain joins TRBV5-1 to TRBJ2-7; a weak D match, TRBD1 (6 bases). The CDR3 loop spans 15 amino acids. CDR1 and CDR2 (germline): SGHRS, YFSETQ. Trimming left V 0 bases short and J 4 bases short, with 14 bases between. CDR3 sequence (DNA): TGCGCCAGCAGCTTGGCCTACAGGGAAGGATACGAGCAGTACTTC. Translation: CASSLAYREGYEQYF.

The CDR3 sequence: CASSLAGNTEAFF. CDR3 nucleotides: TGTGCCAGCAGCTTAGCGGGGAACACTGAAGCTTTCTTT. V gene TRBV11-2 combines with J gene TRBJ1-1; D gene uncertain. CDR1 and CDR2 (germline): SGHAT, FQNNGV. The CDR3 extends over 13 amino acids. Trimming cost V 1 base and J 1 base, with 4 bases left between them.

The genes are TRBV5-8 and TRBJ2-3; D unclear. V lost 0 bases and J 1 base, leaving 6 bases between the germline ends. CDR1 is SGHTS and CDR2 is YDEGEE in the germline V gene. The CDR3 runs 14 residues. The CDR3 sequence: CASSLARGTDTQYF. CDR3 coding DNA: TGTGCCAGCAGCTTGGCTCGCGGCACAGATACGCAGTATTTT.

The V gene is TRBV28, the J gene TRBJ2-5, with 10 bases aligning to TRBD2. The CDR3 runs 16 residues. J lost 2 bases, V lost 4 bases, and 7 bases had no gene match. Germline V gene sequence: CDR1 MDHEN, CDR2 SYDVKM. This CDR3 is CASSSAKRGGQETQYF. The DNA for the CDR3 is TGTGCCAGCAGTTCGGCGAAGCGGGGGGGACAAGAGACCCAGTACTTC.

CDR3 protein: CASRRQASSYEQYF. In DNA, the CDR3 is TGTGCCAGCAGAAGACAGGCAAGCTCCTACGAGCAGTACTTC. The rearrangement uses TRBV27 and TRBJ2-7, with D possibly TRBD1 on 6 matching bases. Germline values: CDR1 MNHEY, CDR2 SMNVEV (reference sequence). This CDR3 has 14 amino acids. The V gene lost 6 bases and the J gene lost 0 bases, with 12 bases spanning the gap.

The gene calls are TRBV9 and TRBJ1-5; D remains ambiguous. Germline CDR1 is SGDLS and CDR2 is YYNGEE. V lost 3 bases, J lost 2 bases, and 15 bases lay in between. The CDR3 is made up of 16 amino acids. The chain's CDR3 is CASSGGRAEGNQPQHF. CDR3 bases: TGTGCCAGCAGCGGAGGGAGGGCTGAGGGCAATCAGCCCCAGCATTTT.

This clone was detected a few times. The CDR3 coding sequence is TGTGCCAGCAGCCCAGGGACAGGGGGCGCGAACACTGAAGCTTTCTTT. This encodes CASSPGTGGANTEAFF. The V gene is TRBV6-6, the J gene TRBJ1-1; 12 nucleotides match TRBD1. This CDR3 is 16 amino acids long. The V gene's germline CDR1 is MNHNY and CDR2 SVGAGI (reference sequence). V was pared by 6 bases and J by 1 base, with 6 bases of the junction left unmatched.

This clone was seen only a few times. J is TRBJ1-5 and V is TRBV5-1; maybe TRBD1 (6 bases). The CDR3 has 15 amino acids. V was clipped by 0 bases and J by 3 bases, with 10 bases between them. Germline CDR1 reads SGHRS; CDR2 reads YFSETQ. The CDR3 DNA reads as TGCGCCAGCAGCTTGGCAGGGGTCTACAATCAGCCCCAGCATTTT. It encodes CASSLAGVYNQPQHF.

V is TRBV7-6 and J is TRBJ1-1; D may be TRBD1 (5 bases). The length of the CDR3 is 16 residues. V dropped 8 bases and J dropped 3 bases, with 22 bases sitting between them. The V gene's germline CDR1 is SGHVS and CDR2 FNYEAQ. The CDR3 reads CASREVAAREDTEAFF. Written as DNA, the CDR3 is TGTGCCAGCCGAGAGGTGGCCGCCAGGGAAGACACTGAAGCTTTCTTT.

This CDR3 is CASSSGQVNYGYTF. The DNA of the CDR3 is TGCGCCAGCAGCTCCGGACAGGTAAACTATGGCTACACCTTC. The chain uses TRBV5-1 and TRBJ1-2; the match to TRBD1 covers 7 bases. After removal of 3 bases from V and 2 bases from J, the junction contained 4 bases not matched to a gene. The CDR3 has 14 amino acids. Germline CDR1 reads SGHRS; CDR2 reads YFSETQ.

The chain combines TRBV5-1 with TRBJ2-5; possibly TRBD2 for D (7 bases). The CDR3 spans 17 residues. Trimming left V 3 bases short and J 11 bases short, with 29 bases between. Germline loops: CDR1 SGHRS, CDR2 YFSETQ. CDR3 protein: CASSSNPGGLSFTEQYF. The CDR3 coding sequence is TGCGCCAGCAGCTCGAACCCCGGGGGGCTTTCCTTTACGGAGCAGTACTTC.

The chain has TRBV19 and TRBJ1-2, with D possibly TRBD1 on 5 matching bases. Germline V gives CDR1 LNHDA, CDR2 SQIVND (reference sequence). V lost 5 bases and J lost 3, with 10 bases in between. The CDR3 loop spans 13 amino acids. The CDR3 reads CASSSTGYYGYTF. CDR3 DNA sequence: TGTGCCAGTAGTTCCACAGGTTACTATGGCTACACCTTC.

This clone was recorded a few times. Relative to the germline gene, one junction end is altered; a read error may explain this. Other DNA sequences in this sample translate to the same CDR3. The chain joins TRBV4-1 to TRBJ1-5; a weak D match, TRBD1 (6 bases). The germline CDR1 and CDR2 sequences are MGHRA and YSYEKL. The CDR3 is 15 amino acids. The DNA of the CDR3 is TGTGCCAGCAGTCAAGGGATCCAGGGGAATCAGCCCCAGCATTTT. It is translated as CASSQGIQGNQPQHF.